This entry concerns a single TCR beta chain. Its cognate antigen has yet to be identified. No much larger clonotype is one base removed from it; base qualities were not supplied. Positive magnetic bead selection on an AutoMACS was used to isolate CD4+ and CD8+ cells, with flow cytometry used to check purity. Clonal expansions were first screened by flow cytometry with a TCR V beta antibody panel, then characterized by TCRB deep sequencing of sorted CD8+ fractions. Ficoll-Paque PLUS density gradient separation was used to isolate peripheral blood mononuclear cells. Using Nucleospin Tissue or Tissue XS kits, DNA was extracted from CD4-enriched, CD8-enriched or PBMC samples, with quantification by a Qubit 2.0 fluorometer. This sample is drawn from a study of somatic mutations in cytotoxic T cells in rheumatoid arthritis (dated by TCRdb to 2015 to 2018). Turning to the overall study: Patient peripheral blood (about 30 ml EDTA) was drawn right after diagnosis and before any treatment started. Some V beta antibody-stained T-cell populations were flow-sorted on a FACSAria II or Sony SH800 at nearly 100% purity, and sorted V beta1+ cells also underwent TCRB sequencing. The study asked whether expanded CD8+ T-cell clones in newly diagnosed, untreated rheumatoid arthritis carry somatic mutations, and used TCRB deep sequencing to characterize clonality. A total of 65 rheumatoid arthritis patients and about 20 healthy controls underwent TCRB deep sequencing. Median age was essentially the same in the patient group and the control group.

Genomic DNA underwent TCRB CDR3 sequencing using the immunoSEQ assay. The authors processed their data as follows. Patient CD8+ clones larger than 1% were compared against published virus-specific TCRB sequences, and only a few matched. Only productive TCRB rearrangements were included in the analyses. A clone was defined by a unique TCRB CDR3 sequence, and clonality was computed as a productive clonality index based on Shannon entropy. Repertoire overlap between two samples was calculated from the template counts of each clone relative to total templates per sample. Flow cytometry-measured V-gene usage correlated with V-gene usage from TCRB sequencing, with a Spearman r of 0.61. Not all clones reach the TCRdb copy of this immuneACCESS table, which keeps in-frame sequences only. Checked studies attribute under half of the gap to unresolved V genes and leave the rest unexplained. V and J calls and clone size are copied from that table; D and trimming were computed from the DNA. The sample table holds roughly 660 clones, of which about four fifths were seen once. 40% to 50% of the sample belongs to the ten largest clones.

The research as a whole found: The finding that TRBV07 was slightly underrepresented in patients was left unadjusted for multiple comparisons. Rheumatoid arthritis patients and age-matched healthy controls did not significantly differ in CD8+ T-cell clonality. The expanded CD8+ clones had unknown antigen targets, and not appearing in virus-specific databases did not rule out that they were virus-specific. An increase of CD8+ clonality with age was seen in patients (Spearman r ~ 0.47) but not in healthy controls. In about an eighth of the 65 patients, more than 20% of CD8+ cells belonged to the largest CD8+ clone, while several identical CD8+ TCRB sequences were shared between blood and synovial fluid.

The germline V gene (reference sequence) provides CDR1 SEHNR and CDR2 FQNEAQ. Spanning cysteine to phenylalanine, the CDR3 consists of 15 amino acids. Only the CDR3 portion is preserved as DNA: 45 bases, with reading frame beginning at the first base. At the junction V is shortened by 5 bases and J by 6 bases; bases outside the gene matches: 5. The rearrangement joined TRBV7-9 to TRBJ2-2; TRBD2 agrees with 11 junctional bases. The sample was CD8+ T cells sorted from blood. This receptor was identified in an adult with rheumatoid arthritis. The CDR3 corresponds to CASSVSGGAAGELFF. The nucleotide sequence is TGTGCCAGCAGCGTTAGCGGGGGGGCCGCCGGGGAGCTGTTTTTT. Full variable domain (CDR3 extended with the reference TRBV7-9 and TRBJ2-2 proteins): DTGVSQNPRHKITKRGQNVTFRCDPISEHNRLYWYRQTLGQGPEFLTYFQNEAQLEKSRLLSDRFSAERPKGSFSTLEIQRTEQGDSAMYLCASSVSGGAAGELFFGEGSRLTVL.